The source of this T cell receptor (beta chain) is a study of T cell responses to AZD1222 COVID-19 vaccine. Overall study findings and caveats: Most donors were white British and more were female, and clonal diversity was possibly underestimated. Following two doses of AZD1222, Spike-specific TCR breadth and depth rose.

The assay was immunoSEQ multiplex PCR, and TCRdb's table has in-frame clones only and misses some. The sample contains about 67,000 clones, under 90% of which appear only once. Turning to this clone: Its antigen is not known.

CDR3 length: 11 amino acids. Trimming took 4 bases from V and 7 from J, leaving 8 bases between them. Germline CDR1 and CDR2: SGHKS and YYEKEE (reference sequence). The V call is TRBV5-5, the J call TRBJ1-1; TRBD1 might be the D (6 bases). This receptor was obtained from an adult in good health. The source was peripheral blood, collected on day 0 of AZD1222 vaccination. The CDR3, as DNA: TGTGCCAGCAGCACGACAGGTGAAGCTTTCTTT. Translated: CASSTTGEAFF.